This T cell receptor beta chain comes out of a study of OX40 agonist ivuxolimab in advanced cancers. The study, taken as a whole, reports: In the 0.1 to 3.0 mg/kg range, CD4+ and CD8+ blood T cells had expanded clonally by week 6.

Some clones are missing from TCRdb's copy, which holds only in-frame ones; the method was immunoSEQ multiplex PCR. The sample contains about 71,000 clones, roughly nine tenths of which appear only once. In germline, CDR1 is LNHNV, CDR2 YYDKDF (reference sequence). The CDR3 extends over 15 amino acids. V was trimmed by 0 bases and J by 2 bases, leaving 8 bases between them. Regarding this clone: What it binds is unknown.

This chain joins TRBV15 and TRBJ1-3; D gene uncertain. The sequences come from CD4+ or CD8+ T cells sorted from blood, collected in a trial of the OX40 agonist ivuxolimab. The receptor's source is an adult with an advanced solid tumor such as melanoma, head and neck, liver or kidney cancer. In nucleotides, the CDR3 is TGTGCCACCAGCAGAGATGGGGAGACTGGAAACACCATATATTTT. Its protein product is CATSRDGETGNTIYF.